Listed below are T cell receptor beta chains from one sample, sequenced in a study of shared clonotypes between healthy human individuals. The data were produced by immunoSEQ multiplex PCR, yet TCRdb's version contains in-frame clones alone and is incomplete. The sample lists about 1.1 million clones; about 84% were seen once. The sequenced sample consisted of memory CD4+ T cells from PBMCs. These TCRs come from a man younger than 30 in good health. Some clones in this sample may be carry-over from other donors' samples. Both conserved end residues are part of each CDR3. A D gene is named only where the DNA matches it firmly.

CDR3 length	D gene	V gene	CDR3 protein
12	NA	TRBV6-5	CASRQGHSGYTF
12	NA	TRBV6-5	CASSLNGNTIYF
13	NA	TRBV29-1	CSVVFVLANEAFF
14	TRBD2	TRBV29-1	CSAGTYVSGGTQYF
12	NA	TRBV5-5	CASSWGDQPQHF
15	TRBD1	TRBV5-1	CASSKSGTGEEKLFF
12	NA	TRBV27	CASSDRSSPLHF
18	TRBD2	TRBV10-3	CAISESSGRVSSYNEQFF
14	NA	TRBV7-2	CASSQGPLTYEQYF
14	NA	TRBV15	CATSSGYSGNTIYF
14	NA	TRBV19	CASSGGWSTDTQYF
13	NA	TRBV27	CASSLSWSGGYTF
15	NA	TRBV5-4	CASSLKDGSYNEQFF
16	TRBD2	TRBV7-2	CASSSLLAVLTGELFF
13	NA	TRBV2	CASSVLGGYGYTF
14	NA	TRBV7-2	CASRTGVFGGELFF
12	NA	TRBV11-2	CASSYAGAEQFF
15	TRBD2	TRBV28	CASRPGTTLLDTQYF
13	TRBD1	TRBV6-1	CASSEDGDRVYTF
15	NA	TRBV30	CACPLPGAAAGELFF
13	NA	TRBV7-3	CASSFGGQETQYF
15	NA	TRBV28	CASSRLMTPDQPQHF
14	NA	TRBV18	CASSPSRQTYEQYF
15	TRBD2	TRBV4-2	CASSQSGSGTDTQYF
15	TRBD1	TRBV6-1	CASSGQGGTNEKLFF
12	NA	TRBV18	CASSPPWETQYF
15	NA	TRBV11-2	CASSPGSGETDTQYF
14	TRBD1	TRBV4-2	CASREGQPYNEQFF
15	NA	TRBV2	CASSDLTGSYNEQFF
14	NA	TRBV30	CACPRGGTNEKLFF
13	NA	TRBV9	CASSVADRGGQFF
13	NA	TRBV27	CASSLGSNQPQHF
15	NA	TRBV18	CASSPLPGGNTEAFF
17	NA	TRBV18	CAGSPPPGIDSNQPQHF
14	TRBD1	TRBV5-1	CASSLQGGNTEAFF
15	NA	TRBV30	CAWSDLTALRDTQYF
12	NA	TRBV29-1	CSVYKYADTQYF
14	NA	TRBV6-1	CASSPGTNTGELFF
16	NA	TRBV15	CATSTYGRSQGETQYF
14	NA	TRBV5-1	CASLGQTRGETQYF
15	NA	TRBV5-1	CASSSLQGFNEKLFF
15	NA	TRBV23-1	CASSQPGPRGYGYTF
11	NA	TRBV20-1	CSAHGGTEAFF
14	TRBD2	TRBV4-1	CASSHPGLAGEQFF
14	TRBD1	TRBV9	CASSVQGEYNEQFF
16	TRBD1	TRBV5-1	CASSGTRQGFSGGYTF
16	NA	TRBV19	CASRTRARGGDTEAFF
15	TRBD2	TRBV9	CASSALSGMGHIQYF